This TCR beta chain originates from a study of Tregs in tolerant kidney transplant recipients. Sequencing used immunoSEQ multiplex PCR; TCRdb keeps in-frame clones, though not all of them. The sample includes about 110,000 clones, 90% of them seen just once. V lost 5 bases, J lost 5 bases, and 7 bases stayed unmatched. Per germline, CDR1 LNHNV and CDR2 YYDKDF (reference sequence). This CDR3 contains 15 residues. The sequence derives from a human donor who received a combined kidney and bone marrow transplant. This chain joins TRBV15 and TRBJ1-4; TRBD1 agrees at 8 bases. The input for sequencing was CD4+ T cells from blood, taken before the transplant. The chain's CDR3 is CATSEGTGGNEKLFF. The DNA of the CDR3 is TGTGCCACCAGCGAGGGGACAGGAGGAAATGAAAAACTGTTTTTT. The full variable domain, rest sourced from reference TRBV15 and TRBJ1-4, is DAMVIQNPRYQVTQFGKPVTLSCSQTLNHNVMYWYQQKSSQAPKLLFHYYDKDFNNEADTPDNFQSRRPNTSFCFLDIRSPGLGDTAMYLCATSEGTGGNEKLFFGSGTQLSVL.